These 21 T cell receptor beta chains were sequenced from one sample in a study of T cells in women clearing cervical HPV infection. This table comes from immunoSEQ multiplex PCR, and its TCRdb copy is limited to in-frame clones, with some not included. The sample's table shows roughly 23,000 clones. Sample: blood buffy coat. The receptors here all came from a woman between 18 and 75 years old with a cervical HPV16 infection that either progressed to CIN3+ or cleared (not recorded which).

Comment on this clone: From the germline J gene comes the end of the CDR3, since the read stops 3 residues before it. The rearrangement joins TRBV29-1 to TRBJ2-1, with D perhaps matching TRBD1 (5 bases). The CDR3 contains 14 residues. From germline, CDR1 is SQVTM and CDR2 ANQGSEA. Trimming pared 4 bases from V and 3 bases from J, leaving 13 bases between. The CDR3 DNA, read in part, is TGCAGCGTTGGAGAAGGGGCCTACTACAATGAG. As protein: CSVGEGAYYNE. Given in full, the CDR3 is CSVGEGAYYNEQFF.

In the case of this clone: With the read ending 3 residues before the CDR3 end, the germline J gene is used to fill in that end. The rearrangement joins TRBV2 to TRBJ2-3; a possible D gene is TRBD2 (5 bases). The length of the CDR3 is 13 residues. V was trimmed by 8 bases and J by 3 bases, leaving 12 bases between them. Germline CDR1 reads SNHLY; CDR2 reads FYNNEI. The CDR3 DNA, read in part, is TGTGCCAGCGATGAGGGCCCGACAGATACG. Translated: CASDEGPTDT. The CDR3 in its entirety is CASDEGPTDTQYF.

Points on this clone: The read halts 3 residues ahead of the CDR3 end, with the missing end drawn from the germline J gene. The chain is built from TRBV19 and TRBJ1-3; D unresolved. Trimming cost V 5 bases and J 3 bases, with 11 bases left between them. The CDR3 covers 14 residues. The germline V gene has CDR1 LNHDA and CDR2 SQIVND (reference sequence). CDR3 protein: CASSASQVGNTIYF. The part of the CDR3 DNA that was read is TGTGCCAGTAGTGCGTCCCAGGTTGGAAACACC.

Concerning this clone itself: Coverage ceases 3 residues before the CDR3 finishes, and the germline J gene fills in the end. The chain uses TRBV14 and TRBJ1-2; unclear D gene. CDR3 length equals 13 residues. With 1 base removed from V and 2 bases from J, the gap between germline ends came to 5 bases. CDR1 and CDR2 from the germline V gene are SGHDN and FVKESK. The CDR3 DNA, read in part, is TGTGCCAGCAGCCAAGTACGGAACTATGGC. Translation: CASSQVRNYG. The whole CDR3 protein is CASSQVRNYGYTF.

Remarks on this clone: The read ends 3 residues shy of where the CDR3 ends; the end is completed using the germline J gene. V gene TRBV20-1 combines with J gene TRBJ2-7, with D unclear. CDR1 DFQATT and CDR2 SNEGSKA come from the germline V gene (reference sequence). The CDR3 contains 13 residues. V was pared by 6 bases and J by 0 bases, with 12 bases between. The DNA read from the CDR3 is TGCAGTGCAGTAAAGCCCCTCTCCTACGAG. This sequence encodes CSAVKPLSYE. The complete CDR3 reads CSAVKPLSYEQYF.

A note on this clone: The read stops 3 residues short of the end of the CDR3; the missing end is completed from the germline J gene. The genes are TRBV6-4 and TRBJ1-1; maybe TRBD1 (5 bases). CDR1 MRHNA and CDR2 SNTAGT come from the germline V gene. CDR3 length: 14 residues. V lost 6 bases to trimming and J lost 0 bases, with 11 bases between them. The CDR3 sequence is CASSPGGVNTEAFF. The sequenced part of the CDR3 DNA is TGTGCCAGCAGCCCCGGGGGAGTGAACACTGAA.

Note on this clone: The read ends 3 residues shy of where the CDR3 ends; the end is completed using the germline J gene. The chain joins TRBV7-2 to TRBJ2-3, with TRBD2 as a possible D gene (7 bases). The CDR3 is 17 residues long. Per the germline V gene, CDR1 is SGHTA and CDR2 is FQGNSA. CDR3 loop: CASRLARKGGAPDTQYF. The sequenced part of the CDR3 DNA is TGTGCAAGTCGCTTAGCACGAAAGGGGGGGGCCCCAGATACG.

This clone is medium-sized by frequency. The read ends 3 residues early relative to the CDR3; the germline J gene fills the gap. V and J are TRBV14 and TRBJ2-3; TRBD2 matches 8 bases. With 4 bases clipped from V and 6 bases from J, the junction kept 12 bases outside the gene matches. This CDR3 is built from 16 residues. Germline V gene lookup returns CDR1 SGHDN and CDR2 FVKESK. The CDR3 region is CASSLLGRGGTDTQYF. The CDR3 DNA, read in part, is TGTGCCAGCAGCCTACTAGGTCGGGGGGGTACGGATACG.

Points on this clone: The CDR3 end lies 3 residues beyond the end of the read and is filled in from the germline J gene. V and J are TRBV7-2 and TRBJ1-2, with 7 bases aligning to TRBD1. Germline CDR1 reads SGHTA; CDR2 reads FQGNSA. This CDR3 contains 15 residues. Germline trimming cut 5 bases from V and 0 bases from J; bases unmatched to any gene: 6. CDR3 bases read: TGTGCCAGCAGCCGAGACAGGGCCACTAACTATGGC. Its translation: CASSRDRATNYG. The whole CDR3 region reads CASSRDRATNYGYTF.

Concerning this clone: The read halts 3 residues ahead of the CDR3 end, with the missing end drawn from the germline J gene. The rearrangement uses TRBV29-1 and TRBJ1-2; possibly TRBD1 for D (5 bases). Trimming took 1 base from V and 0 from J, leaving 9 bases between them. Per germline, CDR1 SQVTM and CDR2 ANQGSEA. This CDR3 spans 14 amino acids. The CDR3 reads CSVEVGTANYGYTF. The covered CDR3 bases are TGCAGCGTTGAAGTCGGGACTGCTAACTATGGC.

In regard to this clone: The read is 3 residues too short to cover the CDR3 end, so that end is filled in from the germline J gene. This chain uses TRBV7-9 with TRBJ2-5; D is unresolved. V lost 5 bases and J 2 bases, leaving 3 bases between the germline ends. Germline V gives CDR1 SEHNR, CDR2 FQNEAQ (reference sequence). CDR3 size: 11 residues. CDR3 amino acids: CASSQQETQYF. The CDR3 bases that were read are TGTGCCAGCAGCCAACAAGAGACC.

About this clone: The DNA ends 3 residues before the CDR3 does, and the rest of the CDR3 is filled in from the germline J gene. The V and J genes are TRBV11-3 and TRBJ2-7; 12 bases map to TRBD1. J lost 5 bases, V lost 1 base, and 3 bases had no gene match. CDR1 is SGHNT and CDR2 is YENEEA in the germline V gene. The CDR3 loop spans 15 amino acids. The sequenced CDR3 bases are TGTGCCAGCAGCTTAGGTGGGACAGGGGGCGACGAG. It is translated as CASSLGGTGGDE. The complete CDR3 reads CASSLGGTGGDEQYF.

As concerns this clone: The missing CDR3 end, 3 residues past where the read stops, is filled in from the germline J gene. The rearrangement links TRBV7-3 to TRBJ1-2, with 7 bases fitting TRBD1. Germline V gene data show CDR1 as SGHTA and CDR2 as FQGTGA. The CDR3 is made up of 13 amino acids. V was clipped by 5 bases and J by 2 bases; unmatched bases: 2. CDR3 DNA, as far as it was read: TGTGCCAGCAGCAAACAGGGGAACTATGGC. This gives the protein CASSKQGNYG. The entire CDR3 is CASSKQGNYGYTF. Together with reference TRBV7-3 and TRBJ1-2, the CDR3 gives the full variable domain: GAGVSQTPSNKVTEKGKYVELRCDPISGHTALYWYRQSLGQGPEFLIYFQGTGAADDSGLPNDRFFAVRPEGSVSTLKIQRTERGDSAVYLCASSKQGNYGYTFGSGTRLTVV.

As regards this clone: With the read ending 3 residues before the CDR3 end, the germline J gene is used to fill in that end. This chain joins TRBV18 and TRBJ1-1; no clear D gene. CDR1 KGHSH and CDR2 LQKENI come from the germline V gene. The CDR3 extends over 15 amino acids. The V end lost 0 bases, the J end lost 5 bases, and 13 bases lay between the germline ends. The DNA read from the CDR3 is TGTGCCAGCTCACCACCGGGCAGCGGGATGACTGAA. Its translation is CASSPPGSGMTE. The whole CDR3 protein is CASSPPGSGMTEAFF. Based on the CDR3 plus reference TRBV18 and TRBJ1-1, the full variable domain is NAGVMQNPRHLVRRRGQEARLRCSPMKGHSHVYWYRQLPEEGLKFMVYLQKENIIDESGMPKERFSAEFPKEGPSILRIQQVVRGDSAAYFCASSPPGSGMTEAFFGQGTRLTVV.

Concerning this clone itself: Read coverage stops 3 residues before the CDR3 terminus; the germline J gene supplies the remainder. The chain has TRBV9 and TRBJ1-4; D is ambiguous. V was cut by 2 bases and J by 1 base, with 6 bases left in between. The CDR3 sequence is 14 residues long. Germline CDR1 and CDR2: SGDLS and YYNGEE. CDR3 protein: CASSVKGTNEKLFF. CDR3 DNA (partial): TGTGCCAGCAGCGTCAAGGGAACTAATGAAAAA. The full variable domain, with the rest looked up from reference TRBV9 and TRBJ1-4, is DSGVTQTPKHLITATGQRVTLRCSPRSGDLSVYWYQQSLDQGLQFLIQYYNGEERAKGNILERFSAQQFPDLHSELNLSSLELGDSALYFCASSVKGTNEKLFFGSGTQLSVL.

The sequenced part of the CDR3 DNA is TGTGCCATCAGTCGGAAGACAGAGGACAAGGGC. Its protein product is CAISRKTEDKG. The entire CDR3 protein reads CAISRKTEDKGYTF. The rearrangement uses TRBV10-3 and TRBJ1-2; TRBD1 might be the D (5 bases). The read terminates 3 residues ahead of where the CDR3 ends, so the germline J gene completes it. This CDR3 has 14 amino acids. From germline, CDR1 is ENHRY and CDR2 SYGVKD.

With regard to this clone: The observed sequence ends 3 residues before the CDR3 terminus, with the missing tail filled in from the germline J gene. V usage is TRBV30 and J usage is TRBJ2-7; the match to TRBD2 covers 10 bases. V lost 0 bases to trimming and J lost 5 bases; unmatched junction nucleotides: 4. Looked up from germline, CDR1 is GTSNPN and CDR2 is SVGIG (reference sequence). CDR3 size: 14 residues. The CDR3 here is CAWSVLAGYNEQYF. Incomplete CDR3 DNA: TGTGCCTGGAGTGTACTAGCGGGGTACAACGAG. The full variable domain, completed using reference TRBV30 and TRBJ2-7, is SQTIHQWPATLVQPVGSPLSLECTVEGTSNPNLYWYRQAAGRGLQLLFYSVGIGQISSEVPQNLSASRPQDRQFILSSKKLLLSDSGFYLCAWSVLAGYNEQYFGPGTRLTVT.

On this clone: The read halts 3 residues ahead of the CDR3 end, with the missing end drawn from the germline J gene. V gene TRBV30 combines with J gene TRBJ2-3; TRBD1 aligns across 7 bases. The V gene end was trimmed by 4 bases and the J gene end by 5 bases; junction bases not matched to a gene: 9. This CDR3 has 14 residues. Germline CDR1 and CDR2: GTSNPN and SVGIG (reference sequence). CDR3 DNA (partial): TGTGCCTGGACCCCAGGGGGATACGGAGATACG. Translation: CAWTPGGYGDT. The entire CDR3 protein reads CAWTPGGYGDTQYF.

Remarks on this clone: The read is 3 residues too short to cover the CDR3 end, so that end is filled in from the germline J gene. The V call is TRBV7-2, the J call TRBJ2-7, with D possibly being TRBD1 (6 bases). V was trimmed by 4 bases and J by 3 bases, leaving 13 bases between them. Germline V gene sequence: CDR1 SGHTA, CDR2 FQGNSA. The CDR3 is 14 amino acids. CDR3 region: CASSSGQLHYEQYF. The covered CDR3 bases are TGTGCCAGCAGCTCTGGACAGCTTCACTACGAG.

For this clone: Sequence at one end of the junction differs from germline and may be a read error. Other DNA sequences of this sample code for an identical CDR3. CDR3 residues: CASSITAGGSDTQYF. CDR3 DNA, as far as it was read: TGTGCTAGTAGTATAACGGCCGGGGGGTCAGATACG. The V call is TRBV19, the J call TRBJ2-3; 7 bases line up with TRBD2. The read comes to an end 3 residues before the CDR3 does, leaving the germline J gene to fill in the end. CDR1 is LNHDA, CDR2 SQIVND, per germline (reference sequence). This CDR3 contains 15 residues.

A note on this clone: The read stops 3 residues short of the end of the CDR3; the missing end is completed from the germline J gene. This chain uses TRBV29-1 with TRBJ2-7; D is uncertain. Between the trimmed V and J ends, which lost 0 bases and 6 bases, there was a span of 12 bases. This CDR3 comprises 13 residues. CDR1 is SQVTM and CDR2 is ANQGSEA in the germline V gene. The CDR3 protein is CSVEDRTSSEQYF. The sequenced part of the CDR3 DNA is TGCAGCGTTGAAGACCGTACTTCTAGCGAG.